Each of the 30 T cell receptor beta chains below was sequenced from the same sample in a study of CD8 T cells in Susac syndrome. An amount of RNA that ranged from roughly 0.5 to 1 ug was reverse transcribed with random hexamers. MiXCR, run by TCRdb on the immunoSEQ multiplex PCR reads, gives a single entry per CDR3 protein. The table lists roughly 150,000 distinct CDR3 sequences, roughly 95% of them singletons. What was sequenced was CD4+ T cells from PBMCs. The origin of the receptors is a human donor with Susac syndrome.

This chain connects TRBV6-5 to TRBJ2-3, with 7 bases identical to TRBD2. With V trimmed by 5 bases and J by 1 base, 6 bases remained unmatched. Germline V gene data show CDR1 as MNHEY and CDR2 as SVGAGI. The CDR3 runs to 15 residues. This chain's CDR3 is CASSPQSGGTDTQYF. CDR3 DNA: TGTGCCAGCAGTCCCCAAAGCGGGGGCACAGATACGCAGTATTTT.

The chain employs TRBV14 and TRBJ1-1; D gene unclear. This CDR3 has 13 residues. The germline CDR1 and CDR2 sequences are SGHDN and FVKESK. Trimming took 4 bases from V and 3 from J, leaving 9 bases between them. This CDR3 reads CASSPHFDTEAFF. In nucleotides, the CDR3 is TGTGCCAGCAGCCCCCATTTCGACACTGAAGCTTTCTTT. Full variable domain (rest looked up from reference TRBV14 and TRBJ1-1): EAGVTQFPSHSVIEKGQTVTLRCDPISGHDNLYWYRRVMGKEIKFLLHFVKESKQDESGMPNNRFLAERTGGTYSTLKVQPAELEDSGVYFCASSPHFDTEAFFGQGTRLTVV.

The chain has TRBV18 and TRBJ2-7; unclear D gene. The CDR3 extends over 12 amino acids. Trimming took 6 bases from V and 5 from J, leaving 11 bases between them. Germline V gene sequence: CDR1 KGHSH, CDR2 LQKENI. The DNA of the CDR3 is TGTGCCAGCTCCCCCGGCATCGACGAGCAGTACTTC. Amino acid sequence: CASSPGIDEQYF.

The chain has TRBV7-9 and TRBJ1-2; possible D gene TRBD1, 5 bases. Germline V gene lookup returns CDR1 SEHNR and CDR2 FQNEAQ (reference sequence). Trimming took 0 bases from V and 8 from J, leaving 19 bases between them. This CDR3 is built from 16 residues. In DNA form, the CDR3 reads TGTGCCAGCAGCTTAGCGATGGGGACCTCTCCACTCGGCTACACCTTC. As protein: CASSLAMGTSPLGYTF.

CDR3 DNA sequence: TGCAGCGTTAACAGGGGGTTGGGCACTGAAGCTTTCTTT. It specifies CSVNRGLGTEAFF. The chain has TRBV29-1 and TRBJ1-1; 8 nucleotides match TRBD1. The ends lost 5 bases at V and 4 bases at J; junction bases unmatched: 6. CDR3 length: 13 amino acids. From germline, CDR1 is SQVTM and CDR2 ANQGSEA.

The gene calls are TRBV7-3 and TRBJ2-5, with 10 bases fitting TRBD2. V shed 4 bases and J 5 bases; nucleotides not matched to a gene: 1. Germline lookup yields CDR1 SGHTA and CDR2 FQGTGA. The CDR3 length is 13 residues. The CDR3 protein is CASSSGLAETQYF. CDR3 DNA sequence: TGTGCCAGCAGCTCGGGACTAGCGGAGACCCAGTACTTC.

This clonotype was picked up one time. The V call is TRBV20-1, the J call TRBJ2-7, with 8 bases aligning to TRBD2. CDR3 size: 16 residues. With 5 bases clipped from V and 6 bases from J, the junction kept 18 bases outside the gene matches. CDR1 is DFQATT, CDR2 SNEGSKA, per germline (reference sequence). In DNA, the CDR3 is TGCAGTGCTTCTAGTATCGGGGGGGACCACGGATCCGAGCAGTACTTC. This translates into CSASSIGGDHGSEQYF.

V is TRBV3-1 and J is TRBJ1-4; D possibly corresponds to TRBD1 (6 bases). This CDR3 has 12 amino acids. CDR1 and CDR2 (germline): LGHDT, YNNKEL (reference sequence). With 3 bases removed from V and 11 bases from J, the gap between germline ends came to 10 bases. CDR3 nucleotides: TGTGCCAGCAGCCACCAGGGGATGAAACTGTTTTTT. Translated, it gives CASSHQGMKLFF.

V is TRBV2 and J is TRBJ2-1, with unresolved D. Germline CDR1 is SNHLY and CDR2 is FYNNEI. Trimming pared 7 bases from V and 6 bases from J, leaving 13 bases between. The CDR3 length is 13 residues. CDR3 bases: TGTGCCAGCACTGCAGTCCTCGTCAATGAGCAGTTCTTC. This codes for CASTAVLVNEQFF.

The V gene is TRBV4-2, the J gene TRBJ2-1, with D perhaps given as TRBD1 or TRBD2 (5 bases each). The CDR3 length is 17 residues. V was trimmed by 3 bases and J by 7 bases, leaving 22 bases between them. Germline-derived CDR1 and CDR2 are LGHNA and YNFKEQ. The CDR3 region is CASSQALRLGDGNEQFF. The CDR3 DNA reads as TGTGCCAGCAGCCAGGCGCTCCGGTTAGGGGACGGGAATGAGCAGTTCTTC.

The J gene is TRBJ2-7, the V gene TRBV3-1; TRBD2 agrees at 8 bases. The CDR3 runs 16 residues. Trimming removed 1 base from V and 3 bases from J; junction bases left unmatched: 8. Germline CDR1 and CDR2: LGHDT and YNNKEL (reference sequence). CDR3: CASSQASGTRHYEQYF. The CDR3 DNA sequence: TGTGCCAGCAGCCAAGCGTCAGGGACTAGGCACTACGAGCAGTACTTC.

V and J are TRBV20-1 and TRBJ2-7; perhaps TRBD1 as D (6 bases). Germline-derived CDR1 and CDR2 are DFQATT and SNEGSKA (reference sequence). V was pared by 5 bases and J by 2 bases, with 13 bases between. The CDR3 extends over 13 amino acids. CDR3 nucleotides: TGCAGTGCTGGGGGACGGACAGCCTACGAGCAGTACTTC. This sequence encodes CSAGGRTAYEQYF.

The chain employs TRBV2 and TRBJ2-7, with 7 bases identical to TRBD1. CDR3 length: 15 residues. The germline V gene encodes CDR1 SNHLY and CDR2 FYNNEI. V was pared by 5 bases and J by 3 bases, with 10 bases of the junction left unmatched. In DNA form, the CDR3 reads TGTGCCAGCAGTCCTAATCGATGGGACAGCTACGAGCAGTACTTC. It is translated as CASSPNRWDSYEQYF.

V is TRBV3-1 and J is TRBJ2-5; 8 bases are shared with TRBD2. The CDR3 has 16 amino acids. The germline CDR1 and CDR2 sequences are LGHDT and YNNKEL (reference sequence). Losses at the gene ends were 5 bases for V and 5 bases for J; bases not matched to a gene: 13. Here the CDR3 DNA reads TGTGCCAGCAGCGAAGGCTGGCGCTCGGGAGGGGAGACCCAGTACTTC. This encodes CASSEGWRSGGETQYF.

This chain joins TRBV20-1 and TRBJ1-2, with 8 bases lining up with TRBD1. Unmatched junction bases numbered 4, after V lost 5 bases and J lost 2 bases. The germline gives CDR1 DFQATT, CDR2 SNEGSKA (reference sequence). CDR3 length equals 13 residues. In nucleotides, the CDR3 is TGCAGTGCTTTACAGGGGGGGAACTATGGCTACACCTTC. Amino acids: CSALQGGNYGYTF.

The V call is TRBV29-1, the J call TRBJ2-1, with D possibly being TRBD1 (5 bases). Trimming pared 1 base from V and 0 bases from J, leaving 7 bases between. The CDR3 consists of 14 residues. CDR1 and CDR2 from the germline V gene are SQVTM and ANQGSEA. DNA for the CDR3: TGCAGCGTTGAAGGACAGTCCTCCTACAATGAGCAGTTCTTC. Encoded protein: CSVEGQSSYNEQFF.

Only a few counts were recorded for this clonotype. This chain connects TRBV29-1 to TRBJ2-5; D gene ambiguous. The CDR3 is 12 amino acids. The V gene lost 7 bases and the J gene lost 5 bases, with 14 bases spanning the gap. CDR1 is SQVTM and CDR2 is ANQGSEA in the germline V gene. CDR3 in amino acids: CSGGPPQETQYF. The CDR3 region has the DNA TGCAGCGGGGGTCCGCCCCAGGAGACCCAGTACTTC.

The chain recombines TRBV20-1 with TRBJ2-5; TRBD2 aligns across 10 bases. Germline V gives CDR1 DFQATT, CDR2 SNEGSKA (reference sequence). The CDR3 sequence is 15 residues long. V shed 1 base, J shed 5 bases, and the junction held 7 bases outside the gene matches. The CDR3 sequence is CSARVEAGGRETQYF. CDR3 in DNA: TGCAGTGCTAGAGTGGAAGCGGGGGGGCGGGAGACCCAGTACTTC.

CDR3 sequence: CSAPRNTDTQYF. The CDR3 DNA is TGCAGTGCTCCCAGGAACACAGATACGCAGTATTTT. The chain joins TRBV20-1 to TRBJ2-3, with D hard to call. The CDR3 loop spans 12 amino acids. The germline gives CDR1 DFQATT, CDR2 SNEGSKA (reference sequence). The V gene lost 5 bases and the J gene lost 2 bases, with 8 bases spanning the gap.

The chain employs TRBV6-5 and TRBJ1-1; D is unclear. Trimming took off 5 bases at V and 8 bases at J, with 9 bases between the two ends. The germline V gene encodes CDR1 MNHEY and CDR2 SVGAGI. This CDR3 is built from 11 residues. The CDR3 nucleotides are TGTGCCAGCAGTAACCCTAGGGAAGCTTTCTTT. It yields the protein CASSNPREAFF.

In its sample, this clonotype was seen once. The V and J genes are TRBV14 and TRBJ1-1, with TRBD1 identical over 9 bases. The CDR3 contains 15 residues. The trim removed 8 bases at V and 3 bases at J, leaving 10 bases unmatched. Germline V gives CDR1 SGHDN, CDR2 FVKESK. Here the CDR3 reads CASRGQRDRDTEAFF. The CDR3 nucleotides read TGTGCCAGCCGGGGGCAAAGGGACAGGGACACTGAAGCTTTCTTT.

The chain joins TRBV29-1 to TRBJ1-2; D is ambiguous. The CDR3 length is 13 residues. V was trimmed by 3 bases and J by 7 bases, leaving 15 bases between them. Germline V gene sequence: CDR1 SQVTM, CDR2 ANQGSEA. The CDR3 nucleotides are TGCAGCGTTGACCGCGTCCAGCACCTTGGCTACACCTTC. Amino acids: CSVDRVQHLGYTF.

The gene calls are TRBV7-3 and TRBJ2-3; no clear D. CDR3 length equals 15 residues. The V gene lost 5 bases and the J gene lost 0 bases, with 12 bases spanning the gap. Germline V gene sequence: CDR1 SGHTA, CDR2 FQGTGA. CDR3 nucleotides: TGTGCCAGCAGCCCCGCCGCGGCTAGCACAGATACGCAGTATTTT. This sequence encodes CASSPAAASTDTQYF.

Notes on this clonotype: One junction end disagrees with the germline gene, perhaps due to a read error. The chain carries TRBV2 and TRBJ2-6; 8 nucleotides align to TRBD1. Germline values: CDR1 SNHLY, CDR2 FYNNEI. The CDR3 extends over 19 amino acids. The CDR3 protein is CASKPRGHRGSSGANVLIF. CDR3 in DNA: TGTGCCAGCAAGCCCAGGGGGCACCGTGGCAGCTCTGGGGCCAACGTCCTGATTTTC.

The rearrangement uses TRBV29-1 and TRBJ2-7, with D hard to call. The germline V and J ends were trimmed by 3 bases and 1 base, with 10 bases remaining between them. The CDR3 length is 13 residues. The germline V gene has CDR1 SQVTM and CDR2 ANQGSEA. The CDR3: CSVEGLRSYEQYF. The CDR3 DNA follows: TGCAGCGTTGAGGGGTTGCGATCCTACGAGCAGTACTTC.

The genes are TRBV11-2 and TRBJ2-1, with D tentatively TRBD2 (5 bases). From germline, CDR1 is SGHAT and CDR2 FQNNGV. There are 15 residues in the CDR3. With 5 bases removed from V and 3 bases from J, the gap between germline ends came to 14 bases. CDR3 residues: CASSPAVRDYNEQFF. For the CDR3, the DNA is TGTGCCAGCAGCCCTGCGGTGAGGGACTACAATGAGCAGTTCTTC.

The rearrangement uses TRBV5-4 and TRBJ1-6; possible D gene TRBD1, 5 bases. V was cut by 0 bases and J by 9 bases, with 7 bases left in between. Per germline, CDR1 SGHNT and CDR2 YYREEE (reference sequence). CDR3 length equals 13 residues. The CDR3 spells CASSLVGGSPLHF. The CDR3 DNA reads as TGTGCCAGCAGCTTGGTTGGGGGTTCACCCCTCCACTTT.

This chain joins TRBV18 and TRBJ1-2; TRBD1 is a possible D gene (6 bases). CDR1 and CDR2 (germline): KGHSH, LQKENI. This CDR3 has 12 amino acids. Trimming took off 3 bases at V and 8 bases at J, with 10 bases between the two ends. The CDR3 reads CASSPAGEGYTF. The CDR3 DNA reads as TGTGCCAGCTCACCGGCAGGGGAGGGCTACACCTTC.

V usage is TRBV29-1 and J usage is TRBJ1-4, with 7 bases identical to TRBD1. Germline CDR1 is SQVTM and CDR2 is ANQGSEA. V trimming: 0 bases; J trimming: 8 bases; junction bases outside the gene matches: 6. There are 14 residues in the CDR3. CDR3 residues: CSVEDRQGREKLFF. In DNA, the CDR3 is TGCAGCGTTGAAGATCGACAGGGACGAGAAAAACTGTTTTTT.

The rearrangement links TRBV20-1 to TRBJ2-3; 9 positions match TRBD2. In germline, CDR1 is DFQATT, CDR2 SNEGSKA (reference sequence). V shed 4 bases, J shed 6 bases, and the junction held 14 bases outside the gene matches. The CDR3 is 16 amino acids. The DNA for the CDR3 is TGCAGTGCTAACGATGTCGGGGCGGGGGGGCCCGATACGCAGTATTTT. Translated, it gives CSANDVGAGGPDTQYF.